The 21 T cell receptor beta chains in this list originate from one sample, sequenced in a study of human T cells and chemical hapten exposure. Each CDR3 protein gets one entry after TCRdb re-called the RACE reads with MiXCR. The repertoire holds roughly 38,000 distinct CDR3 sequences, with over 7.5% as singletons. The time point was: patch test 3, about 24 weeks after DPC sensitization. The treatment is: therapeutic diphenylcyclopropenone sensitization with weekly scalp DPC. Unfractionated whole blood was the source from which total RNA was extracted. The sequences come from whole blood, collected in connection with sensitization to the hapten diphenylcyclopropenone (DPC). All receptors come from a man in his forties or fifties with alopecia areata. Some clones in this sample may be carry-over from other donors' samples.

Many counts were recorded for this clonotype. The chain combines TRBV11-1 with TRBJ1-1; tentative D call: TRBD1 (6 bases). Germline loops: CDR1 SGHAT, CDR2 FQDESV (reference sequence). The length of the CDR3 is 13 residues. Trimming removed 5 bases from V and 3 bases from J, with 10 bases in between. This chain's CDR3 is CASSRDIYTEAFF. In DNA form, the CDR3 reads TGTGCCAGCAGCCGGGACATCTACACTGAAGCTTTCTTT.

This clonotype was observed at least ten times. The gene calls are TRBV11-2 and TRBJ2-2; D perhaps matches TRBD2 (5 bases). Germline CDR1 reads SGHAT; CDR2 reads FQNNGV. V lost 5 bases and J 3 bases, leaving 16 bases between the germline ends. This CDR3 comprises 16 residues. DNA of the CDR3: TGTGCCAGCAGCGGAGCGGTAGTGCTTGACACCGGGGAGCTGTTTTTT. Its protein product is CASSGAVVLDTGELFF.

The sample holds a few counts of this clonotype. The CDR3 nucleotides read TGTGCCAGCAGCCCACAGGGAGGGATCCTGACTTTC. Amino acids: CASSPQGGILTF. The rearrangement joins TRBV11-1 to TRBJ2-6, with a possible D match to TRBD2 (7 bases). The CDR3 runs 12 residues. Germline CDR1 reads SGHAT; CDR2 reads FQDESV (reference sequence). Trimming left V 5 bases short and J 14 bases short, with 13 bases between. Supplemented by reference TRBV11-1 and TRBJ2-6, the full variable domain reads EAEVAQSPRYKITEKSQAVAFWCDPISGHATLYWYRQILGQGPELLVQFQDESVVDDSQLPKDRFSAERLKGVDSTLKIQPAELGDSAMYLCASSPQGGILTFGAGSRLTVL.

This clonotype has ten or more counts. The gene calls are TRBV6-5 and TRBJ1-2, with unresolved D. CDR1 is MNHEY, CDR2 SVGAGI, per germline. The CDR3 is 14 residues long. V was clipped by 4 bases and J by 6 bases, with 15 bases between them. CDR3 loop: CASSSRTSNNGYTF. The CDR3 nucleotides are TGTGCCAGCAGTTCACGAACAAGTAATAATGGCTACACCTTC.

This clonotype was recorded many times. The gene calls are TRBV27 and TRBJ2-6; no clear D gene. Germline V CDR1 and CDR2: MNHEY, SMNVEV (reference sequence). The germline V and J ends were trimmed by 8 bases and 0 bases, with 8 bases remaining between them. The CDR3 totals 14 residues. The CDR3 region has the DNA TGTGCCAGCCGGACGGGCTCTGGGGCCAACGTCCTGACTTTC. It yields the protein CASRTGSGANVLTF.

This clonotype was detected many times. The chain has TRBV6-2 or TRBV6-3 and TRBJ2-1, with 11 bases aligning to TRBD2. CDR1 and CDR2 (germline): MNHEY, SVGEGT. The trim removed 4 bases at V and 2 bases at J, leaving 7 bases unmatched. CDR3 size: 17 residues. CDR3 bases: TGTGCCAGCAGTTTTCCGGGACTAGCGGTAACCTACAATGAGCAGTTCTTC. The encoded protein is CASSFPGLAVTYNEQFF.

The chain employs TRBV18 and TRBJ2-3; 11 nucleotides agree with TRBD2. Germline V gene lookup returns CDR1 KGHSH and CDR2 LQKENI. The CDR3 length is 15 residues. Losses at the gene ends were 3 bases for V and 2 bases for J; bases not matched to a gene: 1. The CDR3 DNA is TGTGCCAGCTCACCGGGACTAGCGGACACAGATACGCAGTATTTT. Translating gives CASSPGLADTDTQYF.

This clonotype was observed at least ten times. This rearrangement joins TRBV10-3 to TRBJ1-2; D gene uncertain. V shed 0 bases and J shed 7 bases, with 9 bases lying between them. CDR3 length equals 13 residues. The germline gives CDR1 ENHRY, CDR2 SYGVKD. The CDR3 coding sequence is TGTGCCATCAGTGAGTCTCTCGGCAGTGGCTACACCTTC. It encodes CAISESLGSGYTF.

This clonotype qualifies as medium-sized (0.01 to 0.1%). The chain is built from TRBV3-1 and TRBJ2-1; D is unclear. With 1 base removed from V and 10 bases from J, the gap between germline ends came to 5 bases. The CDR3 runs 11 residues. Germline V gene sequence: CDR1 LGHDT, CDR2 YNNKEL (reference sequence). The CDR3 protein is CASSQVKEQFF. CDR3 in DNA: TGTGCCAGCAGCCAAGTAAAAGAGCAGTTCTTC.

This clonotype was counted at least ten times. V usage is TRBV2 and J usage is TRBJ2-1; 7 bases match TRBD2. The germline gives CDR1 SNHLY, CDR2 FYNNEI. This CDR3 is 15 amino acids long. V lost 4 bases, J lost 8 bases, and 11 bases stayed unmatched. CDR3 sequence (DNA): TGTGCCAGCAGTGGGCCGAGACTAGCTCACCATGAGCAGTTCTTC. As protein: CASSGPRLAHHEQFF.

The table lists this clonotype with a few counts. The chain couples TRBV6-5 to TRBJ1-1; 8 bases align to TRBD1. The V gene end was trimmed by 5 bases and the J gene end by 0 bases; junction bases not matched to a gene: 8. Germline-derived CDR1 and CDR2 are MNHEY and SVGAGI. The CDR3 has 16 residues. CDR3: CASSKPSGGLNTEAFF. For the CDR3, the DNA is TGTGCCAGCAGTAAACCTTCAGGGGGCCTGAACACTGAAGCTTTCTTT.

This clonotype was detected only a few times. This rearrangement joins TRBV2 to TRBJ2-7; possible D gene TRBD2, 6 bases. CDR1 SNHLY and CDR2 FYNNEI come from the germline V gene. There are 10 residues in the CDR3. Between the trimmed V and J ends, which lost 7 bases and 7 bases, there was a span of 8 bases. CDR3 DNA sequence: TGTGCCAGCAAGGGAGGAGAGCAGTACTTC. This translates into CASKGGEQYF. The variable domain in full, completed from reference TRBV2 and TRBJ2-7, reads EPEVTQTPSHQVTQMGQEVILRCVPISNHLYFYWYRQILGQKVEFLVSFYNNEISEKSEIFDDQFSVERPDGSNFTLKIRSTKLEDSAMYFCASKGGEQYFGPGTRLTVT.

This clonotype was detected many times. This chain links TRBV5-1 with TRBJ1-1; D is ambiguous. The CDR3 runs to 14 residues. Germline values: CDR1 SGHRS, CDR2 YFSETQ. The germline V and J ends were trimmed by 6 bases and 0 bases, with 12 bases remaining between them. In nucleotides, the CDR3 is TGCGCCAGCATGGAGGGCAGTCTGAACACTGAAGCTTTCTTT. The encoded protein is CASMEGSLNTEAFF.

This chain uses TRBV19 with TRBJ2-1; tentative D call: TRBD2 (6 bases). Germline V CDR1 and CDR2: LNHDA, SQIVND (reference sequence). V was shortened by 1 base and J by 9 bases, with 13 bases between the two germline ends. The CDR3 length is 14 residues. The CDR3 nucleotides are TGTGCCAGTAGTATAGGTGAAACTAGCAGTGAGCAGTTCTTC. Translation gives CASSIGETSSEQFF. The full variable domain, with the rest looked up from reference TRBV19 and TRBJ2-1, is DGGITQSPKYLFRKEGQNVTLSCEQNLNHDAMYWYRQDPGQGLRLIYYSQIVNDFQKGDIAEGYSVSREKKESFPLTVTSAQKNPTAFYLCASSIGETSSEQFFGPGTRLTVL.

This clonotype occurred many times. The chain employs TRBV11-2 and TRBJ2-1; 9 bases are shared with TRBD2. Unmatched junction bases numbered 7, after V lost 4 bases and J lost 0 bases. The CDR3 is 17 residues long. CDR1 is SGHAT and CDR2 is FQNNGV in the germline V gene. The CDR3 loop is CASSYLYSGSSYNEQFF. Written as DNA, the CDR3 is TGTGCCAGCAGCTATCTCTATAGCGGGAGCTCCTACAATGAGCAGTTCTTC.

This clonotype has at least ten counts. V usage is TRBV11-2 and J usage is TRBJ1-5; possible D gene TRBD1, 6 bases. The germline V gene encodes CDR1 SGHAT and CDR2 FQNNGV. This CDR3 contains 16 residues. V was shortened by 5 bases and J by 7 bases, with 21 bases between the two germline ends. The CDR3 sequence is CASSRRAGAKVQPQHF. CDR3 in DNA: TGTGCCAGCAGCAGGAGGGCGGGGGCGAAAGTCCAGCCCCAGCATTTT.

CDR3 DNA sequence: TGTGCCAGCAGCTTATTCGGGGAGCTGTTTTTT. It encodes CASSLFGELFF. The rearrangement joins TRBV7-2 to TRBJ2-2; D not resolved. Germline-derived CDR1 and CDR2 are SGHTA and FQGNSA. V shed 2 bases and J shed 7 bases, with 2 bases lying between them. The CDR3 spans 11 residues.

The gene calls are TRBV29-1 and TRBJ2-7; tentative D call: TRBD1 (5 bases). Germline CDR1 reads SQVTM; CDR2 reads ANQGSEA. V lost 8 bases and J lost 3, with 11 bases in between. The CDR3 length is 11 residues. CDR3 amino acids: CSSLDNYEQYF. CDR3 DNA sequence: TGCAGCTCCCTGGACAACTACGAGCAGTACTTC.

This clonotype was seen at least ten times. The chain has TRBV6-1 and TRBJ1-2; D is possibly TRBD1 (5 bases). Germline CDR1 MNHNS, CDR2 SASEGT. V was shortened by 7 bases and J by 6 bases, with 18 bases between the two germline ends. The CDR3 contains 14 residues. The CDR3 sequence is CASTSAGRVDGYTF. The DNA for the CDR3 is TGTGCCAGCACCTCAGCGGGCAGGGTCGATGGCTACACCTTC.

This chain links TRBV7-2 with TRBJ2-2; D may be TRBD2 (5 bases). V was trimmed by 7 bases and J by 6 bases, leaving 21 bases between them. The CDR3 contains 16 residues. The germline V gene encodes CDR1 SGHTA and CDR2 FQGNSA. CDR3 amino acids: CASNPLRLAVPGELFF. The CDR3 bases are TGTGCCAGCAACCCGCTCCGCCTAGCAGTCCCCGGGGAGCTGTTTTTT.

With respect to this clonotype: A single base separates this from a much larger clone, so it may be a read error. V and J are TRBV5-4 and TRBJ1-2, with 9 nucleotides matching TRBD1. CDR3 length: 14 residues. Germline CDR1 SGHNT, CDR2 YYREEE (reference sequence). This CDR3 is CVSAIDRGNEGYTF. In DNA, the CDR3 is TGTGTCAGCGCCATTGACAGGGGGAACGAAGGCTACACCTTC.